The 32 T cell receptor beta chains below were found in one sample sequenced in a study of early T cells in non-severe SARS-CoV-2 infection. TCRdb processed the 5' RACE reads anew with MiXCR; each CDR3 protein has one entry. The sample lists 69,000 or so distinct CDR3 sequences, under 9.5% occurring once. The sequenced sample consisted of whole blood. The receptor source for this set is an adult who was a healthcare worker with PCR-confirmed SARS-CoV-2 infection or an uninfected control (not recorded which).

This clonotype was recorded at least ten times. The chain uses TRBV20-1 and TRBJ2-1; D ambiguous. Trimming pared 4 bases from V and 14 bases from J, leaving 24 bases between. The CDR3 extends over 14 amino acids. CDR1 and CDR2 from the germline V gene are DFQATT and SNEGSKA (reference sequence). The CDR3 sequence is CSAILGYKTAPEFF. As DNA, the CDR3 is TGCAGTGCTATCTTAGGATACAAAACCGCCCCCGAGTTCTTC.

This clonotype was seen repeatedly, ten times or more. This chain joins TRBV11-2 and TRBJ2-7; D remains ambiguous. The CDR3 totals 16 residues. Germline V gene sequence: CDR1 SGHAT, CDR2 FQNNGV. The ends were cut back, 1 base at V and 2 bases at J, with 15 bases in the middle. The CDR3 coding sequence is TGTGCCAGCAGCTTAGTTGTTCGACTCGTCGCCTACGAGCAGTACTTC. It specifies CASSLVVRLVAYEQYF.

The chain has TRBV7-2 and TRBJ1-2; tentative D call: TRBD1 (5 bases). CDR1 and CDR2 from the germline V gene are SGHTA and FQGNSA. Trimming pared 1 base from V and 0 bases from J, leaving 9 bases between. The CDR3 contains 15 residues. The CDR3 nucleotides read TGTGCCAGCAGCTTAGTGGGGGGATCTAACTATGGCTACACCTTC. Translation: CASSLVGGSNYGYTF.

The chain couples TRBV29-1 to TRBJ2-5; D possibly corresponds to TRBD2 (6 bases). Germline V CDR1 and CDR2: SQVTM, ANQGSEA. CDR3 length equals 12 residues. CDR3 DNA sequence: TGCAGTTGGAGGGCAGGGCAAGAGACCCAGTACTTC. Translating it yields CSWRAGQETQYF. Together with reference TRBV29-1 and TRBJ2-5, the CDR3 gives the full variable domain: SAVISQKPSRDICQRGTSLTIQCQVDSQVTMMFWYRQQPGQSLTLIATANQGSEATYESGFVIDKFPISRPNLTFSTLTVSNMSPEDSSIYLCSWRAGQETQYFGPGTRLLVL.

This clonotype was picked up many times. The V gene is TRBV10-3, the J gene TRBJ2-2, with 7 bases that match TRBD1. Germline values: CDR1 ENHRY, CDR2 SYGVKD. The ends lost 6 bases at V and 5 bases at J; junction bases unmatched: 9. The CDR3 is 15 residues long. CDR3 coding DNA: TGTGCCATCAGCCCAGACAGGGTGGTAACCGGGGAGCTGTTTTTT. It specifies CAISPDRVVTGELFF.

The sample holds many counts of this clonotype. This CDR3 reads CASSRLGYQETQYF. CDR3 bases: TGTGCCAGCAGCAGATTGGGTTACCAAGAGACCCAGTACTTC. The chain carries TRBV7-7 and TRBJ2-5; D is ambiguous. This CDR3 has 14 amino acids. The V gene's germline CDR1 is SSHAT and CDR2 FNYEAQ (reference sequence). V was clipped by 5 bases and J by 0 bases, with 10 bases between them.

This clonotype showed up many times. The CDR3 protein is CASSSPAGQSSYEQYF. In DNA form, the CDR3 reads TGTGCCAGCAGTTCCCCTGCGGGACAGTCCTCCTACGAGCAGTACTTC. This chain uses TRBV28 with TRBJ2-7; tentatively, D is TRBD1 (7 bases). The CDR3 is made up of 16 amino acids. The V end was cut by 4 bases, the J end by 0 bases, with 16 bases between. Germline V CDR1 and CDR2: MDHEN, SYDVKM. Full variable domain (missing parts from reference TRBV28 and TRBJ2-7): DVKVTQSSRYLVKRTGEKVFLECVQDMDHENMFWYRQDPGLGLRLIYFSYDVKMKEKGDIPEGYSVSREKKERFSLILESASTNQTSMYLCASSSPAGQSSYEQYFGPGTRLTVT.

This clonotype was seen ten or more times. The CDR3 is CSAEQGTGDYTQYF. For the CDR3, the DNA is TGCAGTGCCGAACAAGGGACAGGGGATTATACGCAGTATTTT. This rearrangement joins TRBV20-1 to TRBJ2-3, with TRBD1 identical over 10 bases. V was pared by 6 bases and J by 7 bases, with 10 bases of the junction left unmatched. This CDR3 has 14 residues. Germline V gene data show CDR1 as DFQATT and CDR2 as SNEGSKA (reference sequence).

V and J are TRBV4-2 and TRBJ2-1; no reliable D call. Germline V lookup: CDR1 LGHNA, CDR2 YNFKEQ. V was pared by 0 bases and J by 5 bases, with 14 bases between. The CDR3 totals 16 residues. Here the CDR3 DNA reads TGTGCCAGCAGCCAAGATGACTCGCAAACAAACAATGAGCAGTTCTTC. This sequence encodes CASSQDDSQTNNEQFF.

The CDR3 region is CASSLELAGSTDTQYF. The CDR3 DNA sequence: TGCGCCAGCAGCTTGGAACTAGCGGGGTCCACAGATACGCAGTATTTT. The V and J genes are TRBV5-1 and TRBJ2-3, with 10 bases aligning to TRBD2. Germline CDR1 reads SGHRS; CDR2 reads YFSETQ. This CDR3 contains 16 residues. V lost 0 bases and J lost 2; bases outside the gene matches: 3.

This clonotype turned up a few times. The chain joins TRBV6-6 to TRBJ1-4; no clear D gene. Trimming pared 5 bases from V and 4 bases from J, leaving 8 bases between. Germline V gives CDR1 MNHNY, CDR2 SVGAGI (reference sequence). This CDR3 has 13 amino acids. The CDR3 nucleotides read TGTGCCAGCAGTGCCTACGTTAATGAAAAACTGTTTTTT. It specifies CASSAYVNEKLFF.

Ten or more counts support this clonotype. The chain recombines TRBV18 with TRBJ2-2; tentatively, D is TRBD2 (5 bases). The CDR3 runs to 13 residues. CDR1 is KGHSH and CDR2 is LQKENI in the germline V gene. V dropped 2 bases and J dropped 5 bases, with 6 bases sitting between them. CDR3 loop: CASSPGGTGELFF. CDR3 bases: TGTGCCAGCTCACCAGGAGGTACCGGGGAGCTGTTTTTT.

This clonotype was seen more than once but under ten times. V usage is TRBV3-1 and J usage is TRBJ1-6; 7 positions agree with TRBD1. The V gene's germline CDR1 is LGHDT and CDR2 YNNKEL (reference sequence). With V trimmed by 10 bases and J by 7 bases, 7 bases remained unmatched. The CDR3 runs 13 residues. CDR3: CATNTDRNSPLHF. For the CDR3, the DNA is TGTGCCACTAATACGGACAGGAATTCACCCCTCCACTTT.

The chain combines TRBV10-3 with TRBJ2-2, with 13 bases that match TRBD2. CDR3 size: 22 residues. CDR1 and CDR2 (germline): ENHRY, SYGVKD. The junction had 16 bases not matched to a gene; V was cut back by 3 bases and J by 0 bases. The CDR3 nucleotides read TGTGCCATCAGTGACCCCAAGCCCCGGACTAGCGGGAGAAGTCCGAACACCGGGGAGCTGTTTTTT. This encodes CAISDPKPRTSGRSPNTGELFF.

The chain is built from TRBV7-2 and TRBJ2-3, with D unclear. The germline gives CDR1 SGHTA, CDR2 FQGNSA. Trimming left V 4 bases short and J 2 bases short, with 16 bases between. The CDR3 is 16 amino acids. CDR3 sequence reads: CASSSAGFSFTDTQYF. Written as DNA, the CDR3 is TGTGCCAGCAGCTCGGCCGGCTTTTCGTTCACAGATACGCAGTATTTT.

This clonotype was counted many times. Here the CDR3 reads CASSMMQSTDTQYF. CDR3 DNA: TGTGCCAGTAGTATGATGCAGTCCACAGATACGCAGTATTTT. The chain links TRBV19 to TRBJ2-3; unclear D gene. V gave up 3 bases and J gave up 2 bases, with 9 bases separating them. The CDR3 extends over 14 amino acids. Germline CDR1 reads LNHDA; CDR2 reads SQIVND (reference sequence).

The table lists this clonotype with a few counts. J is TRBJ2-1 and V is TRBV7-9, with TRBD2 identical over 8 bases. This CDR3 has 12 residues. Trimming took 9 bases from V and 4 from J; bases not matched to a gene: 2. Looked up from germline, CDR1 is SEHNR and CDR2 is FQNEAQ (reference sequence). The DNA of the CDR3 is TGTGCCAGTACTAGCGGTTACAATGAGCAGTTCTTC. Translation gives CASTSGYNEQFF.

This clonotype was counted at least ten times. The chain employs TRBV27 and TRBJ2-4; tentatively, D is TRBD1 (6 bases). Germline assignment: CDR1 MNHEY and CDR2 SMNVEV (reference sequence). The CDR3 is 13 residues long. The V end lost 4 bases, the J end lost 9 bases, and 13 bases lay between the germline ends. CDR3 DNA sequence: TGTGCCAGCAGTTCACAGGGCGTCGGCATTCAGTACTTC. It translates to CASSSQGVGIQYF.

This clonotype was detected a few times. The chain has TRBV10-2 and TRBJ2-7, with a weak D call TRBD2 (6 bases). Trimming removed 5 bases at V and 4 bases at J, with 18 bases between. The CDR3 contains 15 residues. In germline, CDR1 is WSHSY, CDR2 SAAADI. CDR3: CASSFGDPRDYEQYF. The CDR3 DNA follows: TGCGCCAGCAGTTTCGGAGACCCGCGGGATTACGAGCAGTACTTC.

The table lists this clonotype with a few counts. This chain joins TRBV28 and TRBJ2-7; 8 positions agree with TRBD1. Germline V gene data show CDR1 as MDHEN and CDR2 as SYDVKM. V was clipped by 5 bases and J by 7 bases; unmatched bases: 10. The CDR3 sequence is 14 residues long. CDR3: CASSHPGTGREQYF. The CDR3, as DNA: TGTGCCAGCAGTCACCCCGGGACAGGTCGGGAGCAGTACTTC.

This clonotype was seen ten or more times. J is TRBJ2-2 and V is TRBV5-4; 8 bases map to TRBD1. Losses at the gene ends were 4 bases for V and 1 base for J; bases not matched to a gene: 3. Looked up from germline, CDR1 is SGHNT and CDR2 is YYREEE (reference sequence). The CDR3 totals 15 residues. The CDR3 sequence is CASSTGTGNTGELFF. For the CDR3, the DNA is TGTGCCAGCAGCACCGGGACAGGGAACACCGGGGAGCTGTTTTTT.

This chain uses TRBV7-9 with TRBJ1-1; D perhaps matches TRBD1 (5 bases). Trimming took 5 bases from V and 1 from J, leaving 14 bases between them. Germline V gene data show CDR1 as SEHNR and CDR2 as FQNEAQ (reference sequence). The CDR3 length is 15 residues. Here the CDR3 DNA reads TGTGCCAGCAGCCCCCACGGGGGTAGGAACACTGAAGCTTTCTTT. Encoded protein: CASSPHGGRNTEAFF.

This clonotype has just a few counts. The chain is built from TRBV3-1 and TRBJ2-2, with TRBD1 as a possible D gene (5 bases). Trimming removed 0 bases at V and 1 base at J, with 12 bases between. The CDR3 sequence is 17 residues long. Germline CDR1 reads LGHDT; CDR2 reads YNNKEL (reference sequence). Here the CDR3 reads CASSQDMGHKNTGELFF. DNA of the CDR3: TGTGCCAGCAGCCAAGATATGGGGCACAAGAACACCGGGGAGCTGTTTTTT.

This clonotype appeared a few times. The V call is TRBV15, the J call TRBJ2-3; D not certain. The germline V gene has CDR1 LNHNV and CDR2 YYDKDF (reference sequence). The CDR3 spans 14 residues. Between the trimmed V and J ends, which lost 0 bases and 1 base, there was a span of 5 bases. CDR3 DNA sequence: TGTGCCACCAGCAGAGAGGCGGGCACAGATACGCAGTATTTT. This gives the protein CATSREAGTDTQYF.

This clonotype was detected many times. CDR3 bases: TGCGCCAGCAGCTTGCGATTGACTGCGACCGAAACTTCACCCCTCCACTTT. This gives the protein CASSLRLTATETSPLHF. The rearrangement joins TRBV5-1 to TRBJ1-6; D uncertain. V lost 1 base and J lost 9, with 20 bases in between. Germline V gene lookup returns CDR1 SGHRS and CDR2 YFSETQ. This CDR3 is 17 amino acids long.

The CDR3 nucleotides read TGTGCCAGCAGCTTAGTAGGTTTTTCGGAGCCCCTCCACTTT. Translation: CASSLVGFSEPLHF. The chain joins TRBV7-2 to TRBJ1-6; D call uncertain. The germline V and J ends were trimmed by 1 base and 13 bases, with 14 bases remaining between them. The CDR3 covers 14 residues. Germline V gives CDR1 SGHTA, CDR2 FQGNSA.

V and J are TRBV29-1 and TRBJ2-3, with a weak D call TRBD2 (5 bases). CDR1 is SQVTM, CDR2 ANQGSEA, per germline. V was trimmed by 4 bases and J by 1 base, leaving 9 bases between them. The CDR3 length is 13 residues. The CDR3 here is CSVVISGTDTQYF. For the CDR3, the DNA is TGCAGCGTTGTAATTAGCGGCACAGATACGCAGTATTTT.

This clonotype was recorded a few times. This rearrangement joins TRBV19 to TRBJ2-4, with D possibly matching TRBD1 (5 bases). The CDR3 spans 14 residues. The germline gives CDR1 LNHDA, CDR2 SQIVND (reference sequence). V was trimmed by 9 bases and J by 0 bases, leaving 12 bases between them. The CDR3 nucleotides read TGTGCCAGCCGACAGAAACTAGCCAAAAACATTCAGTACTTC. The encoded protein is CASRQKLAKNIQYF.

Only a few counts were recorded for this clonotype. This sequence joins TRBV29-1 and TRBJ1-1, with D uncertain. This CDR3 is 11 amino acids long. Trimming took 5 bases from V and 11 from J, leaving 15 bases between them. Germline V gene data show CDR1 as SQVTM and CDR2 as ANQGSEA. The CDR3 DNA reads TGCAGCGTTTGGACCGACCCGGCCGCTTTCTTT. This sequence encodes CSVWTDPAAFF.

This clonotype has just a few counts. This rearrangement joins TRBV6-1 to TRBJ2-2, with D uncertain. The ends were cut back, 5 bases at V and 9 bases at J, with 7 bases in the middle. The CDR3 sequence is 11 residues long. Germline V CDR1 and CDR2: MNHNS, SASEGT. CDR3 residues: CASSTNRELFF. DNA of the CDR3: TGTGCCAGCAGTACAAACCGGGAGCTGTTTTTT.

This clonotype was detected only a few times. The J gene is TRBJ2-6, the V gene TRBV9; 9 bases map to TRBD1. Trimming cost V 3 bases and J 3 bases; bases outside gene matches: 10. This CDR3 region has 18 residues. CDR1 and CDR2 from the germline V gene are SGDLS and YYNGEE. The CDR3 spells CASSARPGQGFGANVLTF. The DNA of the CDR3 is TGTGCCAGCAGCGCCCGTCCGGGACAGGGATTTGGGGCCAACGTCCTGACTTTC.

In its sample, this clonotype was seen a few times. The CDR3 region has the DNA TGTGCCAGCAGCCAAGCAGGGGCCTATGGCTACACCTTC. Its translation is CASSQAGAYGYTF. The V gene is TRBV4-2, the J gene TRBJ1-2; D possibly corresponds to TRBD1 (6 bases). CDR1 and CDR2 from the germline V gene are LGHNA and YNFKEQ. There are 13 residues in the CDR3. Trimming cost V 1 base and J 4 bases, with 7 bases left between them.